The next 25 T cell receptor beta chains were all read from a single sample in a study of cytomegalovirus exposure and HLA in healthy donors. The PCR contained 60 Vbeta and 13 Jbeta primers. The data were produced by immunoSEQ multiplex PCR, yet TCRdb's version contains in-frame clones alone and is incomplete. This table holds about 180,000 clones, roughly 88% found once. The sequencing input was PBMCs. The receptors stem from a girl aged 2 to 9 in good health and CMV-seropositive.

The chain has TRBV30 and TRBJ2-7; D perhaps matches TRBD2 (5 bases). The CDR3 spans 13 residues. Trimming cost V 2 bases and J 1 base, with 9 bases left between them. The germline CDR1 and CDR2 sequences are GTSNPN and SVGIG (reference sequence). CDR3 residues: CAWSSGPSYEQYF. In DNA, the CDR3 is TGTGCCTGGAGTAGCGGCCCGTCCTACGAGCAGTACTTC.

The chain is built from TRBV5-6 and TRBJ1-2; 7 bases agree with TRBD1. Losses at the gene ends were 0 bases for V and 8 bases for J; bases not matched to a gene: 13. The CDR3 sequence is 16 residues long. CDR1 is SGHDT and CDR2 is YYEEEE in the germline V gene. The CDR3 DNA sequence: TGTGCCAGCAGCTTGGCCATCGGGACAGCAACTAGCGGCTACACCTTC. It encodes CASSLAIGTATSGYTF. Supplemented by reference TRBV5-6 and TRBJ1-2, the full variable domain reads DAGVTQSPTHLIKTRGQQVTLRCSPKSGHDTVSWYQQALGQGPQFIFQYYEEEERQRGNFPDRFSGHQFPNYSSELNVNALLLGDSALYLCASSLAIGTATSGYTFGSGTRLTVV.

The rearrangement joins TRBV4-1 to TRBJ2-1, with D possibly TRBD2 on 6 matching bases. The CDR3 has 14 amino acids. V lost 2 bases and J 4 bases, leaving 9 bases between the germline ends. Germline CDR1 is MGHRA and CDR2 is YSYEKL. Here the CDR3 reads CASSQPGTYNEQFF. For the CDR3, the DNA is TGCGCCAGCAGCCAACCCGGGACTTACAATGAGCAGTTCTTC.

The CDR3 reads CAITRTGSDTEAFF. CDR3 nucleotide sequence: TGTGCCATCACCCGGACAGGGTCGGACACTGAAGCTTTCTTT. The chain recombines TRBV10-3 with TRBJ1-1, with TRBD1 matching over 8 bases. The CDR3 has 14 amino acids. The germline CDR1 and CDR2 sequences are ENHRY and SYGVKD. Unmatched junction bases numbered 7, after V lost 7 bases and J lost 3 bases.

The rearrangement joins TRBV6-1 to TRBJ1-2, with 9 bases lining up with TRBD1. V was pared by 1 base and J by 3 bases, with 6 bases of the junction left unmatched. The germline CDR1 and CDR2 sequences are MNHNS and SASEGT. This CDR3 has 16 residues. The CDR3 sequence is CASSEDRGRSYYGYTF. Here the CDR3 DNA reads TGTGCCAGCAGTGAAGACAGGGGGCGCTCATACTATGGCTACACCTTC.

J is TRBJ2-3 and V is TRBV5-1; the D gene is possibly TRBD2 (5 bases). The germline CDR1 and CDR2 sequences are SGHRS and YFSETQ. The CDR3 sequence is 14 residues long. Trimming took off 2 bases at V and 0 bases at J, with 7 bases between the two ends. The CDR3 bases are TGCGCCAGCAGCTTATGGACTAGCACAGATACGCAGTATTTT. It codes for CASSLWTSTDTQYF.

The rearrangement joins TRBV27 to TRBJ1-4, with TRBD1 as a possible D gene (5 bases). Germline V gene data show CDR1 as MNHEY and CDR2 as SMNVEV (reference sequence). CDR3 length: 17 amino acids. The germline V and J ends were trimmed by 0 bases and 5 bases, with 16 bases remaining between them. As DNA, the CDR3 is TGTGCCAGCAGTTTATCGACAATAGGGGCTACAAATGAAAAACTGTTTTTT. Its protein product is CASSLSTIGATNEKLFF.

The chain joins TRBV30 to TRBJ2-7, with TRBD1 matching 10 bases. Germline V gives CDR1 GTSNPN, CDR2 SVGIG (reference sequence). This CDR3 contains 13 residues. The V and J ends lost 3 bases and 7 bases, in that order; junction bases with no gene match: 6. The CDR3 DNA follows: TGTGCCTGGAGCCGACAGGGGGCGTGGGAGCAGTACTTC. Its protein is CAWSRQGAWEQYF.

This clone was observed a few times. The chain carries TRBV7-8 and TRBJ2-7; D unresolved. CDR1 is SGHVS and CDR2 is FQNEAQ in the germline V gene. V lost 7 bases and J 2 bases, leaving 21 bases between the germline ends. The CDR3 spans 16 residues. CDR3 bases: TGTGCCAGCAAATTGAAGTCACGAACATTTGCCTACGAGCAGTACTTC. Protein: CASKLKSRTFAYEQYF.

The genes are TRBV11-3 and TRBJ2-7; 8 bases are shared with TRBD2. Germline CDR1 reads SGHNT; CDR2 reads YENEEA. The CDR3 consists of 15 residues. J lost 5 bases, V lost 4 bases, and 10 bases had no gene match. CDR3 nucleotides: TGTGCCAGCAGCTCAACTAGCGGCCCAACTAACGAGCAGTACTTC. Protein product: CASSSTSGPTNEQYF.

V usage is TRBV5-4 and J usage is TRBJ1-2; a weak D match, TRBD1 (6 bases). Germline V gene lookup returns CDR1 SGHNT and CDR2 YYREEE (reference sequence). This CDR3 comprises 13 residues. Trimming cost V 4 bases and J 6 bases, with 13 bases left between them. CDR3 in DNA: TGTGCCAGCAGCCTCCCAGGGGCAGATGGCTACACCTTC. It is translated as CASSLPGADGYTF.

V gene TRBV11-3 combines with J gene TRBJ1-2; the match to TRBD1 covers 9 bases. The V gene's germline CDR1 is SGHNT and CDR2 YENEEA. This CDR3 has 13 residues. V was clipped by 3 bases and J by 8 bases; unmatched bases: 4. CDR3 region: CASSLDRGSGYTF. The CDR3 DNA reads TGTGCCAGCAGCTTGGACAGGGGTTCAGGCTACACCTTC.

This chain uses TRBV6-6 with TRBJ1-2; no definite D call. CDR3 size: 15 residues. Germline V lookup: CDR1 MNHNY, CDR2 SVGAGI (reference sequence). V was clipped by 2 bases and J by 0 bases, with 10 bases between them. CDR3 residues: CASSYLAGSNYGYTF. The CDR3 DNA sequence: TGTGCCAGCAGTTACCTGGCAGGATCTAACTATGGCTACACCTTC.

This clone showed up just once. Here the CDR3 reads CASSQTPSSYNEQFF. The CDR3 DNA is TGTGCCAGCAGTCAGACTCCGAGCTCCTACAATGAGCAGTTCTTC. The V gene is TRBV27, the J gene TRBJ2-1; no clear D. The CDR3 has 15 amino acids. Trimming cost V 5 bases and J 0 bases, with 11 bases left between them. CDR1 is MNHEY and CDR2 is SMNVEV in the germline V gene (reference sequence).

The chain has TRBV6-5 and TRBJ2-7, with 7 bases fitting TRBD2. The CDR3 is made up of 15 amino acids. From germline, CDR1 is MNHEY and CDR2 SVGAGI. Trimming cost V 4 bases and J 5 bases; bases outside gene matches: 11. The DNA for the CDR3 is TGTGCCAGCAGTTCCCTCCGCGGGAGTCCCGACGAGCAGTACTTC. Translated: CASSSLRGSPDEQYF.

The chain recombines TRBV30 with TRBJ2-1; TRBD2 matches 11 bases. CDR1 is GTSNPN and CDR2 is SVGIG in the germline V gene (reference sequence). V trimming: 3 bases; J trimming: 3 bases; junction bases outside the gene matches: 4. The CDR3 is 15 residues long. The CDR3 loop reads CAWRIGTSGYNEQFF. In DNA form, the CDR3 reads TGTGCCTGGAGGATCGGGACTAGCGGCTACAATGAGCAGTTCTTC.

This chain joins TRBV27 and TRBJ2-6; D unclear. The ends were cut back, 6 bases at V and 2 bases at J, with 11 bases in the middle. Looked up from germline, CDR1 is MNHEY and CDR2 is SMNVEV (reference sequence). The CDR3 totals 15 residues. The CDR3 region is CASSPGATGANVLTF. CDR3 nucleotide sequence: TGTGCCAGCAGCCCCGGAGCCACTGGGGCCAACGTCCTGACTTTC.

This clone was recorded once. This chain links TRBV6-1 with TRBJ2-5, with 8 bases that match TRBD1. This CDR3 is 17 amino acids long. Germline V CDR1 and CDR2: MNHNS, SASEGT. V dropped 0 bases and J dropped 2; count of bases not matched to a gene: 8. CDR3 residues: CASSEAAGGPHQETQYF. In DNA, the CDR3 is TGTGCCAGCAGTGAAGCGGCAGGGGGCCCTCATCAAGAGACCCAGTACTTC.

The gene calls are TRBV9 and TRBJ2-3; TRBD2 matches at 15 bases. CDR3 length: 15 residues. The germline V gene has CDR1 SGDLS and CDR2 YYNGEE. V was clipped by 1 base and J by 13 bases; unmatched bases: 7. The CDR3 region has the DNA TGTGCCAGCAGCGTACAGGGACTAGCGGGAGGTGTGGAGTATTTT. Translation: CASSVQGLAGGVEYF. Complete variable domain (other parts from reference TRBV9 and TRBJ2-3): DSGVTQTPKHLITATGQRVTLRCSPRSGDLSVYWYQQSLDQGLQFLIQYYNGEERAKGNILERFSAQQFPDLHSELNLSSLELGDSALYFCASSVQGLAGGVEYFGPGTRLTVL.

The sample holds a few counts of this clone. The rearrangement joins TRBV5-5 to TRBJ1-2; D is uncertain. The CDR3 spans 14 residues. Looked up from germline, CDR1 is SGHKS and CDR2 is YYEKEE (reference sequence). Trimming stripped 0 bases from V and 6 bases from J, with 12 bases between. CDR3 sequence reads: CASSLVPQVNGYTF. The CDR3 nucleotides are TGTGCCAGCAGCTTGGTCCCTCAGGTGAATGGCTACACCTTC.

A few counts support this clone. The sample carries other DNA sequences with the same CDR3. DNA for the CDR3: TGTGCCAGCAGCTTGGGACAGGGTTCCTACGAGCAGTACTTC. Its translation is CASSLGQGSYEQYF. This chain links TRBV5-4 with TRBJ2-7, with 7 bases lining up with TRBD1. The CDR3 has 14 residues. Germline-derived CDR1 and CDR2 are SGHNT and YYREEE (reference sequence). The J segment lost 1 base and the V segment lost 0 bases, leaving 1 base of the junction unmatched.

The sample holds one count of this clone. CDR3 residues: CASSLVLGGNNEQFF. In DNA form, the CDR3 reads TGCGCCAGCAGCTTGGTTCTGGGGGGGAACAATGAGCAGTTCTTC. V and J are TRBV5-1 and TRBJ2-1; 7 nucleotides match TRBD2. Germline V gives CDR1 SGHRS, CDR2 YFSETQ. The CDR3 is 15 residues long. Trimming cost V 0 bases and J 5 bases; bases outside gene matches: 5.

This chain connects TRBV18 to TRBJ1-1; D gene ambiguous. The CDR3 contains 14 residues. Trimming left V 0 bases short and J 9 bases short, with 14 bases between. Germline values: CDR1 KGHSH, CDR2 LQKENI. The CDR3: CASSPPVSVEQAFF. The CDR3 DNA reads as TGTGCCAGCTCACCACCGGTTTCCGTAGAACAAGCTTTCTTT.

The chain carries TRBV9 and TRBJ1-1; D possibly corresponds to TRBD1 (5 bases). This CDR3 has 16 amino acids. From germline, CDR1 is SGDLS and CDR2 YYNGEE. The V end was cut by 7 bases, the J end by 3 bases, with 22 bases between. CDR3 coding DNA: TGTGCCAGCTTAGAGGGGAGGCCGTATCCGGACACTGAAGCTTTCTTT. Its protein product is CASLEGRPYPDTEAFF.

The rearrangement uses TRBV11-3 and TRBJ1-4; D is possibly TRBD1 (5 bases). The germline V gene has CDR1 SGHNT and CDR2 YENEEA. Trimming took 7 bases from V and 11 from J, leaving 26 bases between them. This CDR3 has 16 amino acids. Here the CDR3 reads CASNPPGRSGDVKLFF. CDR3 coding DNA: TGTGCCAGCAACCCCCCGGGTAGAAGCGGGGACGTTAAACTGTTTTTT.